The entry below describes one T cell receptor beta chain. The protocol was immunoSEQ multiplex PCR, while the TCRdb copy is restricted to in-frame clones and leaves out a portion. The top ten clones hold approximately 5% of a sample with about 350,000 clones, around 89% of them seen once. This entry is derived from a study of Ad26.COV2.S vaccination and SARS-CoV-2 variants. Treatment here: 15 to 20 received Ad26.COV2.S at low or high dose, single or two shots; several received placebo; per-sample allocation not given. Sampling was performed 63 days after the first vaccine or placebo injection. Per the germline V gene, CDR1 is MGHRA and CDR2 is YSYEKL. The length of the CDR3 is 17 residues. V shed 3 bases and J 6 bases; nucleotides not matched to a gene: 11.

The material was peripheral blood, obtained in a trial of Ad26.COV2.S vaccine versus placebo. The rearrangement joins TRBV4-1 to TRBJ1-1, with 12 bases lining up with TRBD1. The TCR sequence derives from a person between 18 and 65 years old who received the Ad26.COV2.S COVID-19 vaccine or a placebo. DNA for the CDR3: TGCGCCAGCAGCCAGGGGGACAGGGGGCGCGAAGGCGCTGAAGCTTTCTTT. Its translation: CASSQGDRGREGAEAFF.